This TCR beta chain is from a study of blood T cell repertoires in COVID-19 (dated by TCRdb to about 2020). Study-level background: The collaborator samples originated in the United States, Italy and Spain and spanned the acute and convalescent phases of COVID-19. The material from the prospective study consisted of cDNA or gDNA derived from T cells, B-cell-depleted T cells, or PBMCs. The dataset comprised deeply sampled blood TCRbeta repertoires from subjects exposed to, actively infected with, or recovered from COVID-19. The repertoires were made available in a free public database intended to serve as a resource for research on the immune response to SARS-CoV-2. The samples were drawn from two sources: the first 160 participants of the ongoing ImmuneRACE study, and fewer than 1,500 subjects contributed by 6 global collaborators. Nearly every sample came with metadata listing a de-identified subject ID, COVID-19 status, age in years and sex. HLA class I and class II types, where available, came from metadata supplied by the sample provider rather than from assay-based typing.

The immunoSEQ Assay, a bias-controlled multiplex PCR, was used to amplify TCRbeta CDR3 regions from genomic DNA. In the paper's pipeline: The number of nucleated cells in each sample was estimated by amplification of reference gene primers within the assay. Sequence reads were collapsed and filtered to measure the absolute abundance of every unique TCRbeta CDR3 rearrangement. For each sample, productive Simpson clonality was calculated as the square root of Simpson's diversity index across productive rearrangements. TCRdb re-hosts the immuneACCESS table, in-frame sequences only. Its copies lack some clones; in the studies checked, an unresolved V gene accounts for under half of them, and the cause for the rest is not known. V and J calls plus clone size are reproduced from that table; the DNA served to infer D and trimming. A total of 90,000 to 140,000 clones appear in this sample, roughly 80% of them only once. The top ten hold about 16% of the sample.

General conclusions and limits of the study: The quantity of clinical and demographic metadata differed by source and by participant and was supplied without curation.

The CDR3 sequence holds 14 residues, the cysteine and phenylalanine included. CDR3 DNA is the only sequence kept; it has 42 bases, read in frame from the first base. V is pruned by 8 bases and J by 2 bases, leaving 4 bases of the junction without a gene match. CDR1 WNHNN and CDR2 SYGVQD are derived from the germline V gene (reference sequence). Details on this clone: The antigen it recognizes is unknown. The input lacks base qualities; no much larger clone sits a single base away.

Each collaborating institution followed its own protocols to collect whole blood in K2EDTA tubes. Collaborator samples were shipped for TCRbeta analysis as frozen whole blood, isolated PBMCs, or DNA extracted from either sample type. The chain links TRBV10-1 with TRBJ2-3, and 10 bases in between align with TRBD2. The clonotype originates from a woman aged 80 or over with acute or convalescent COVID-19. Sequenced material: peripheral blood. This receptor carries the CDR3 CASGSGRTTDTQYF. The DNA is as follows: TGCGCCAGCGGTAGCGGGAGGACCACAGATACGCAGTATTTT.